This TCR beta chain derives from a study (dated by TCRdb to between 2015 and 2016). For context, the study as a whole: Whether tumor-infiltrating Tregs in breast cancer are recruited from blood Tregs or converted in situ from other CD4+ T cell subsets was tested. Broad study findings and their caveats: In terms of TCR gene usage, tumor memory CD4+ T cells clustered together with blood and lymph node memory CD4+ cells, as well as with lymph node naive CD4+ cells. Tumor-infiltrating Treg TCR alpha and beta sequences overlapped most with tumor naive CD4+ T cells, then with blood naive CD4+ T cells. The larger-cohort validation was restricted to a single TCR beta V-J rearrangement rather than whole repertoires.

The CDR1 and CDR2 encoded by the germline V gene (reference sequence) are MNHEY and SMNVEV. Inclusive of the bounding cysteine and phenylalanine, the CDR3 is 14 residues long. CDR3 DNA is the only sequence kept; it has 42 bases, read in frame from the first base. Trimming leaves V shorter by 8 bases and J shorter by 2 bases, with the junction holding 6 bases beyond the gene matches. The Miltenyi Naive CD4+ T Cell Isolation kit was used to purify naive CD4+ T cells, and CD25 microbeads were used to remove Tregs. Tregs, naive and memory CD4+ T cells from tumor, blood and ipsilateral draining lymph nodes of five or six breast cancer patients underwent full-length TCR alpha and beta sequencing. Tumor tissue and lymph nodes from ipsilateral axillary dissection were perfused with PBS, minced and digested with collagenase I and hyaluronidase. Mononuclear cells from lymph nodes or around 53 ml of peripheral blood were isolated by Ficoll density gradient centrifugation. Sorted cell populations were confirmed by FACS to exceed 90% purity.

Full-length TCR variable regions were amplified by 5' RACE PCR with constant-region reverse primers, followed by semi-nested PCR with Nested Universal Primer A. The ReliaPrep RNA Cell Miniprep System was used to extract total RNA, which was then reverse transcribed into 5'RACE-ready cDNA with the SMARTer RACE 5'/3' Kit. An Illumina MiSeq was used to sequence the full-length TCR alpha and beta libraries, which had been barcoded with multiplex adaptors. From the authors' description of their analysis: For each of nine subset-tissue groups, sequencing data from the five patients were pooled, and the groups were compared by unsupervised clustering of TCR gene usage. Repertoire similarity was calculated with the Morisita-Horn index, weighting shared sequences by their contribution to each repertoire. TCRdb applied fastp at Q25 and MiXCR to the public reads, then kept only in-frame beta chains. When rows share a CDR3 protein, they turn into one entry using the most common DNA and genes. The V and J calls come from TCRdb's annotation, not from the publication. The sample data list about 40,000 distinct CDR3 sequences, and 15% to 20% of these were observed just once. The ten largest clones capture about 3% of the sample.

This clonotype was picked up a small number of times. Its antigen remains unidentified. It has no much larger one-base neighbor in the sample; base qualities were not kept. This receptor was taken from a female donor with breast cancer. The sample comprised naive CD4+ T cells sorted from a lymph node. The sample's cell subset or site label, decoded: naive CD4+ T cells, CD4+CD45RA+CD25-. This receptor chain uses TRBV27 and TRBJ1-5; 7 nucleotides in the junction match TRBD1. The DNA is as follows: TGTGCCAGCCCAGGGGGGTCCGGCAATCAGCCCCAGCATTTT. Translated, this is CASPGGSGNQPQHF.